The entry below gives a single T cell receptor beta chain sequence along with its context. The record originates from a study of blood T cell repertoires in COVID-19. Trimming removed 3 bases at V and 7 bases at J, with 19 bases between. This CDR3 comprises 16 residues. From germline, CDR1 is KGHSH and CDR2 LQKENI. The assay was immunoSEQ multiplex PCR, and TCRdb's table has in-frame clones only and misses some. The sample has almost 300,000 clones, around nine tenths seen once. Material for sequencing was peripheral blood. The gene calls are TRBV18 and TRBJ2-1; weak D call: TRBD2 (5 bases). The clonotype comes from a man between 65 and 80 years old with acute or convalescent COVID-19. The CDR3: CASSPLGSGLRNEQFF. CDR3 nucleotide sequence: TGTGCCAGCTCACCCCTGGGGAGCGGCCTTCGGAATGAGCAGTTCTTC.